These T cell receptor beta chains were read from a single sample in a study of blood T cell repertoires in COVID-19. Profiling relied on immunoSEQ multiplex PCR, and the TCRdb table lists in-frame clones only, not all of them. Of about 60,000 clones in the sample, more than 80% were seen once. Material for sequencing was peripheral blood. All receptors come from a human donor in a cohort sampled during active COVID-19. The CDR3 runs from the conserved cysteine through the conserved F or W. The D gene is left open where the match is weak. Clone size is shown for a subset of rows, as once, few, many or a class of expanded clone.

TRBV3-1/TRBV3-2	-	TRBJ2-5	-	TGTGCCAGCAGTCCTCCTGGGGCCATCTTCCAAGAGACCCAGTACTTC	CASSPPGAIFQETQYF
TRBV11-3	-	TRBJ2-7	-	TGTGCCAGCAGCCCCCGGGGTGGGTCGGAGGAGCAGTACTTC	CASSPRGGSEEQYF
TRBV5-1	-	TRBJ2-3	-	TGCGCCAGCAGTTTCTCGGCGGGCCGCACAGATACGCAGTATTTT	CASSFSAGRTDTQYF
TRBV28	TRBD1	TRBJ1-2	-	TGTGCCAGCACCATGGGGGACAGGGCCTATGGCTACACCTTC	CASTMGDRAYGYTF
TRBV2	TRBD1	TRBJ2-2	once	TGTGCCAGCAGTGAAGTCGGGACAGCTACCGGGGAGCTGTTTTTT	CASSEVGTATGELFF
TRBV11-2	-	TRBJ2-1	-	TGTGCCAGCAGCTGGGGACAGTCGGTGGGGGGTGAGCAGTTCTTC	CASSWGQSVGGEQFF
TRBV11-1	-	TRBJ2-1	-	TGTGCCAGCAGCTTAGGTCACAGCCGGGGTGAGCAGTTCTTC	CASSLGHSRGEQFF
TRBV5-1	-	TRBJ1-4	once	TGCGCCAGCAGCCTTAGTAGTGAAAAACTGTTTTTT	CASSLSSEKLFF
TRBV7-2	TRBD2	TRBJ2-2	-	TGTGCCAGCAGCCTTAGGACTAGCGGGGGGGCAGGCGGGGAGCTGTTTTTT	CASSLRTSGGAGGELFF
TRBV19	-	TRBJ1-1	-	TGTGCCAGTAGTATTCCCCCGGGTAGTAGGAGTCGGAACACTGAAGCTTTCTTT	CASSIPPGSRSRNTEAFF
TRBV19	-	TRBJ1-5	few	TGTGCCAGCGGCCTCCACTGGGGGGGCAATCAGCCCCAGCATTTT	CASGLHWGGNQPQHF
TRBV29-1	-	TRBJ2-3	-	TGCAGCGTTGAAGCCCGGGAATCAGATACGCAGTATTTT	CSVEARESDTQYF
TRBV6-2/TRBV6-3	TRBD2	TRBJ2-5	-	TGTGCCAGCAGTTCCCGAAGCGGGGAGGAGACCCAGTACTTC	CASSSRSGEETQYF
TRBV5-1	-	TRBJ2-1	-	TGCGCCAGCAGTGCGGAAAGCTCCTACAATGAGCAGTTCTTC	CASSAESSYNEQFF
TRBV7-9	-	TRBJ2-6	-	TGTGCCAGCAGCTCGGCCGGGAGCTCTGGGGCCAACGTCCTGACTTTC	CASSSAGSSGANVLTF
TRBV3-1/TRBV3-2	-	TRBJ1-1	-	TGTGCCAGCAGCCAAGAGAACAGTGAAGCTTTCTTT	CASSQENSEAFF
TRBV30	TRBD2	TRBJ2-7	-	TGTGCCTGGGGCCGGGGGGAGCCTAGGTACGAGCAGTACTTC	CAWGRGEPRYEQYF
TRBV11-3	-	TRBJ1-1	-	TGTGCCAGCAGCCGTACAGCGAACACTGAAGCTTTCTTT	CASSRTANTEAFF
TRBV6-6	-	TRBJ1-1	-	TGTGCCAGCAGTTATGGGCAGGGGATTGGAGACACTGAAGCTTTCTTT	CASSYGQGIGDTEAFF
TRBV30	-	TRBJ1-2	-	TGTGCCTGCTTGGACGGAGGTCCGTATGGCTACACCTTC	CACLDGGPYGYTF
TRBV7-6	-	TRBJ1-5	-	TGTGCCAGCAGCTTAGGAGGGTATAGCAATCAGCCCCAGCATTTT	CASSLGGYSNQPQHF
TRBV19	TRBD2	TRBJ2-1	once	TGTGCCAGTAGAAGACTAGCGGGAGGCTCCTACAATGAGCAGTTCTTC	CASRRLAGGSYNEQFF
TRBV7-3	-	TRBJ2-2	few	TGTGCCAGCAGCCGACTGAGCACCGGGGAGCTGTTTTTT	CASSRLSTGELFF
TRBV27	-	TRBJ2-1	-	TGTGCCAGCAGTCCCCCTAATGAGCAGTTCTTC	CASSPPNEQFF
TRBV5-8	-	TRBJ1-5	-	TGTGCCAGCAGCATACAGGGAAATAGCAATCAGCCCCAGCATTTT	CASSIQGNSNQPQHF
TRBV4-2	-	TRBJ1-2	few	TGTGCCAGCAGCCAAGATCGGGGGTACGGCTACACCTTC	CASSQDRGYGYTF
TRBV12-3/TRBV12-4	-	TRBJ1-2	-	TGTGCCAGCAGTCCGGACTGGTCCTATGGCTACACCTTC	CASSPDWSYGYTF
TRBV15	TRBD1	TRBJ1-1	-	TGTGCCACCAGCAGGGGACAGACCATGAACACTGAAGCTTTCTTT	CATSRGQTMNTEAFF
TRBV15	-	TRBJ1-1	-	TGTGCCACCAGCAGAGATTGGTGGCAGCGTGAAGCTTTCTTT	CATSRDWWQREAFF
TRBV24-1	-	TRBJ1-1	-	TGTGCCACCAGTGATTCTTCTTCGTCTGCGGCGGCTTTCTTT	CATSDSSSSAAAFF
TRBV27	-	TRBJ1-3	-	TGTGCCAGCAGTTTAAAAGGGGCGGGAAACACCATATATTTT	CASSLKGAGNTIYF
TRBV6-2/TRBV6-3	-	TRBJ1-2	-	TGTGCCAGCAGTTACGGCCGGGGTCCTTATGGCTACACCTTC	CASSYGRGPYGYTF
TRBV3-1/TRBV3-2	-	TRBJ1-3	-	TGTGCCAGCAGCCAAGATCTGGGGCTAAGTAACACCATATATTTT	CASSQDLGLSNTIYF
TRBV7-2	-	TRBJ2-5	-	TGTGCCAGCAGCGCTGGCAGGCCAGAAGAGACCCAGTACTTC	CASSAGRPEETQYF
TRBV5-4	-	TRBJ2-7	-	TGTGCCAGCAGCCCGGGACTCCTCGGCGAGCAGTACTTC	CASSPGLLGEQYF
TRBV11-3	-	TRBJ2-3	-	TGTGCCAGCAGCGCCAGCGGAAAAGCGAACACAGATACGCAGTATTTT	CASSASGKANTDTQYF
TRBV25-1	-	TRBJ1-1	once	TGTGCCAGCAGTGATTCCGGGACTACAAGCGGGACTGAAGCTTTCTTT	CASSDSGTTSGTEAFF
TRBV6-5	TRBD1	TRBJ1-1	once	TGTGCCAGCAGCAGGACAGGGGCCACTGAAGCTTTCTTT	CASSRTGATEAFF
TRBV18	-	TRBJ2-1	-	TGTGCCAGCTCACAAACACAGGGTGATGAGCAGTTCTTC	CASSQTQGDEQFF
TRBV5-1	-	TRBJ2-7	-	TGCGCCAGCAGCTTGGGGCGGGGGCCGAACGAGCAGTACTTC	CASSLGRGPNEQYF
TRBV7-2	TRBD2	TRBJ2-1	-	TGTGCCAGCAGCCGTAGCGGGAGCGGCTACAATGAGCAGTTCTTC	CASSRSGSGYNEQFF
TRBV28	-	TRBJ2-1	-	TGTGCCAGCTGGGCCCCCTACAATGAGCAGTTCTTC	CASWAPYNEQFF
TRBV7-2	-	TRBJ2-5	few	TGTGCCAGCAGCCAAGGAGGGTTGTGGCAAGAGACCCAGTACTTC	CASSQGGLWQETQYF
TRBV5-4	-	TRBJ1-4	-	TGTGCCAGCAGCTTGGATTTGTACGGGAAGAATGAAAAACTGTTTTTT	CASSLDLYGKNEKLFF
TRBV7-2	TRBD2	TRBJ2-1	-	TGTGCCAGCAGCTTAAGGTCGGCTAGCGGGGGAAATGTTGAGCAGTTCTTC	CASSLRSASGGNVEQFF
TRBV4-1	-	TRBJ2-1	-	TGCGCCAGCAGCCAAGACCACAGCGGCTCCTACAATGAGCAGTTCTTC	CASSQDHSGSYNEQFF
TRBV7-9	-	TRBJ1-1	-	TGTGCCAGCACCCACTATGTCGGGAACACTGAAGCTTTCTTT	CASTHYVGNTEAFF
TRBV5-4	TRBD1	TRBJ2-5	-	TGTGCCAGCAGCTCACAGGGGCCAGGGGCCCAGTACTTC	CASSSQGPGAQYF
TRBV19	-	TRBJ2-1	-	TGTGCCAGTAGTAGGGGGGGGCCCCTTGATGAGCAGTTCTTC	CASSRGGPLDEQFF